This T cell receptor beta chain was identified in a study of shared clonotypes between healthy human individuals. Subsets obtained from CD4+ cells comprised CD45RA+ naive and CD45RA-negative memory cells. V lost 0 bases to trimming and J lost 7 bases; unmatched junction nucleotides: 7. The V gene's germline CDR1 is SGDLS and CDR2 YYNGEE. The CDR3 length is 14 residues. Each cell subset's genomic DNA was divided evenly among several immunoSEQ plates. Replicate PCRs from sorted subsets contained roughly 220 ng DNA, which is 29,000 or so T cell genomes. The method was immunoSEQ multiplex PCR; TCRdb's version includes in-frame clones alone and lacks a portion of them. The sample has about 1 million clones, under 80% seen once.

The V and J genes are TRBV9 and TRBJ2-7; 7 bases line up with TRBD2. The origin of this receptor is a man younger than 35 in good health. The sequencing sample was made of memory CD4+ T cells sorted from blood. Subset: CD45RA-negative fraction. The CDR3 bases are TGTGCCAGCAGCGTAGGTCCCCGGGGGGAGGAGCAGTACTTC. It translates to CASSVGPRGEEQYF. Full variable domain (outside the CDR3, taken from reference TRBV9 and TRBJ2-7): DSGVTQTPKHLITATGQRVTLRCSPRSGDLSVYWYQQSLDQGLQFLIQYYNGEERAKGNILERFSAQQFPDLHSELNLSSLELGDSALYFCASSVGPRGEEQYFGPGTRLTVT.